The next 12 T cell receptor beta chains were all read from a single sample in a study of blood T cell repertoires in COVID-19. TCRdb keeps only in-frame clones here, not all; method: immunoSEQ multiplex PCR. The repertoire holds about 220,000 clones, with roughly 80% as singletons. Sequenced sample: PBMCs or T cells enriched from blood (not recorded which). These receptors were taken from a woman between 50 and 59 years old who had been exposed to COVID-19.

This clone was seen just once. This rearrangement joins TRBV6-6 to TRBJ2-7, with D perhaps TRBD2 (5 bases). The V gene lost 6 bases and the J gene lost 1 base, with 10 bases spanning the gap. The CDR3 totals 13 residues. The V gene's germline CDR1 is MNHNY and CDR2 SVGAGI (reference sequence). The CDR3 is CASSSTSSYEQYF. Written as DNA, the CDR3 is TGTGCCAGCAGCTCCACTAGTTCCTACGAGCAGTACTTC.

The V call is TRBV27, the J call TRBJ2-1; 8 positions match TRBD1. V dropped 5 bases and J dropped 6; count of bases not matched to a gene: 3. The CDR3 contains 13 residues. Germline assignment: CDR1 MNHEY and CDR2 SMNVEV (reference sequence). CDR3 bases: TGTGCCAGCAGTGCAACAGGGGGCAATGAGCAGTTCTTC. Encoded protein: CASSATGGNEQFF.

This chain uses TRBV7-9 with TRBJ2-2, with TRBD1 matching 8 bases. Unmatched junction bases numbered 8, after V lost 5 bases and J lost 3 bases. The CDR3 has 16 residues. Germline-derived CDR1 and CDR2 are SEHNR and FQNEAQ (reference sequence). The CDR3 here is CASSPRTGLHTGELFF. DNA for the CDR3: TGTGCCAGCAGCCCCCGGACAGGGCTCCACACCGGGGAGCTGTTTTTT.

The genes are TRBV19 and TRBJ2-3; 10 bases are shared with TRBD2. Germline lookup yields CDR1 LNHDA and CDR2 SQIVND (reference sequence). After removal of 4 bases from V and 5 bases from J, the junction contained 9 bases not matched to a gene. The CDR3 covers 16 residues. CDR3 amino acids: CASSRGTSAQVDTQYF. The CDR3, as DNA: TGTGCCAGTAGTAGGGGGACTAGCGCACAGGTAGATACGCAGTATTTT.

The chain couples TRBV6-6 to TRBJ2-7; 10 nucleotides match TRBD1. Trimming removed 1 base from V and 3 bases from J; junction bases left unmatched: 0. Germline assignment: CDR1 MNHNY and CDR2 SVGAGI (reference sequence). The CDR3 spans 14 residues. The DNA of the CDR3 is TGTGCCAGCAGTTACTGGGACAGGGGCTACGAGCAGTACTTC. Its protein product is CASSYWDRGYEQYF.

The rearrangement joins TRBV28 to TRBJ1-3, with 10 bases that match TRBD1. The CDR3 sequence is 16 residues long. CDR1 and CDR2 from the germline V gene are MDHEN and SYDVKM. The J segment lost 4 bases and the V segment lost 3 bases, leaving 6 bases of the junction unmatched. CDR3 in DNA: TGTGCCAGCAGTTTCGCCCGACAGGGGGCGGGAAACACCATATATTTT. Protein product: CASSFARQGAGNTIYF.

The chain recombines TRBV19 with TRBJ1-2; 11 bases fit TRBD1. Germline V CDR1 and CDR2: LNHDA, SQIVND (reference sequence). V lost 7 bases to trimming and J lost 8 bases; unmatched junction nucleotides: 12. The CDR3 extends over 15 amino acids. The CDR3 sequence is CASTSRDRGIGGYTF. The CDR3 DNA reads as TGTGCCAGTACTTCCCGGGACAGGGGGATTGGCGGCTACACCTTC. Using reference TRBV19 and TRBJ1-2 for the parts outside the CDR3, the full variable domain is DGGITQSPKYLFRKEGQNVTLSCEQNLNHDAMYWYRQDPGQGLRLIYYSQIVNDFQKGDIAEGYSVSREKKESFPLTVTSAQKNPTAFYLCASTSRDRGIGGYTFGSGTRLTVV.

The genes are TRBV5-6 and TRBJ2-3; the match to TRBD1 covers 7 bases. With 4 bases clipped from V and 0 bases from J, the junction kept 8 bases outside the gene matches. Per germline, CDR1 SGHDT and CDR2 YYEEEE. The CDR3 length is 16 residues. CDR3 sequence: CASSRGGQTSTDTQYF. The CDR3 DNA sequence: TGTGCCAGCAGCAGAGGGGGACAGACTAGCACAGATACGCAGTATTTT.

V is TRBV7-2 and J is TRBJ2-5, with TRBD1 as a possible D gene (6 bases). From germline, CDR1 is SGHTA and CDR2 FQGNSA. V lost 5 bases, J lost 4 bases, and 17 bases lay in between. This CDR3 has 15 amino acids. The DNA of the CDR3 is TGTGCCAGCAGCCTACTGAACAGGGTTGGAGAGACCCAGTACTTC. Encoded protein: CASSLLNRVGETQYF.

A few counts support this clone. The CDR3 reads CASSDVVDSAQSQYF. The DNA for the CDR3 is TGTGCCAGCAGTGACGTAGTAGACTCAGCTCAATCGCAGTATTTT. The chain is built from TRBV6-1 and TRBJ2-3; the D is unclear. The CDR3 has 15 residues. Trimming took 3 bases from V and 10 from J, leaving 20 bases between them. Germline values: CDR1 MNHNS, CDR2 SASEGT.

The chain uses TRBV6-2 or TRBV6-3 and TRBJ2-7; perhaps TRBD1 as D (6 bases). This CDR3 is built from 15 residues. The V end was cut by 3 bases, the J end by 3 bases, with 15 bases between. The V gene's germline CDR1 is MNHEY and CDR2 SVGEGT. This CDR3 is CASSYLKGGFYEQYF. The CDR3 DNA follows: TGTGCCAGCAGTTATCTAAAAGGGGGTTTCTACGAGCAGTACTTC.

The rearrangement joins TRBV19 to TRBJ1-6, with D possibly matching TRBD1 (6 bases). V was clipped by 7 bases and J by 7 bases, with 17 bases between them. The CDR3 is made up of 15 amino acids. Germline assignment: CDR1 LNHDA and CDR2 SQIVND (reference sequence). The CDR3 DNA reads as TGTGCCAGTAAAGGGGACATCCACTCGAATTCACCCCTCCACTTT. Amino acids: CASKGDIHSNSPLHF.